This T cell receptor beta chain was recovered during a study of T cells in Graves' hyperthyroidism and ophthalmopathy. Overall study results and limits: Separating ophthalmopathy from stable hyperthyroidism was achieved by a 13 V-J model.

TCR beta CDR3 region amplification was performed from RNA transcripts. HTBI primers were the set used in a first-round RT-PCR of the TCR CDR3. TCRdb re-analysed the multiplex PCR reads in MiXCR, keeping a single row per CDR3 protein. The table includes about 480,000 distinct CDR3 sequences, 13% to 15% detected once. The CDR3 consists of 15 residues. Germline V lookup: CDR1 SGHDN, CDR2 FVKESK. V lost 5 bases to trimming and J lost 6 bases; unmatched junction nucleotides: 10. Absent ophthalmopathy progression within 18 months defined stable Graves' hyperthyroidism. Pregnant or lactating patients were excluded, as were those with uncontrolled infection or other autoimmune disease. Diagnoses were made from clinical symptoms, serum measures (thyroxine and TRAb), thyroid ultrasound and orbital computed tomography. Concerning this clonotype: No antigen is known for it. Possible read error: a much larger clone is one base away.

The chain uses TRBV14 and TRBJ2-1; 7 bases are a match to TRBD1. The sequencing input was blood. The source of this sequence is a woman younger than 30 with Graves' hyperthyroidism. For the CDR3, the DNA is TGTGCCAGCAGCTTTCCGGGACAGCCCTGCAATGAGCAGTTCTTC. Translating it yields CASSFPGQPCNEQFF.